This T cell receptor (beta chain) was recorded in a study of brain T cells in children with intractable seizures. Whole-study findings and limits: Pre- and post-surgery blood differed in depth, so pre-surgery absences may be undersampling.

This clone was detected once. What it recognizes is unknown. The CDR3 is 16 amino acids. In germline, CDR1 is SGHNT, CDR2 YYREEE (reference sequence). V lost 1 base and J 0 bases, leaving 11 bases between the germline ends. The sample's time point: blood from clinic visit 5 months post-surgery; TSC patient then seizure free. Surgery cases with the highest brain T cell transcript signatures were chosen for sequencing. Before surgery, patients took at least one anti-epileptic drug. The assay was immunoSEQ multiplex PCR, and TCRdb's table has in-frame clones only and misses some. The table includes hundreds of thousands of clones, about 93% detected once.

This rearrangement joins TRBV5-4 to TRBJ2-1; possibly TRBD2 for D (6 bases). Material: peripheral blood, obtained roughly 5 months after surgery. The TCR originated in a boy under two years old with tuberous sclerosis and intractable seizures. The CDR3 loop is CASSLSREYSYNEQFF. Written as DNA, the CDR3 is TGTGCCAGCAGCTTGAGTCGGGAGTACTCCTACAATGAGCAGTTCTTC.